Below, one TCR beta chain is given with its context. These data come from a study of blood T cell repertoires in COVID-19. Across the study: In each case, the material was cDNA or gDNA derived from T cells, B-cell-depleted T cells, or PBMCs.

CDR3 length: 13 amino acids. The V gene's germline CDR1 is GTSNPN and CDR2 SVGIG (reference sequence). Trimming cost V 4 bases and J 7 bases; bases outside gene matches: 8. Participants were aged about 18 to 90 years, lived in 25 or so US areas, and enrolled virtually. Original processing notes: Amplification of reference gene primers was used by the study to estimate nucleated cell counts. Libraries were prepared by immunoSEQ multiplex PCR; TCRdb keeps only in-frame clonotypes and omits some of them. For V, J and clone size, that table is used; D and trimming come from the DNA. The table lists about 130,000 clones, roughly 90% of them singletons.

Sequences were obtained from PBMCs or T cells enriched from blood (not recorded which). The chain couples TRBV30 to TRBJ1-2; TRBD1 matches 8 bases. The TCR was taken from a man between 45 and 60 years old who had recovered from COVID-19. This chain's CDR3 is CAWNLGQGGGYTF. DNA of the CDR3: TGTGCCTGGAATTTAGGACAGGGTGGTGGCTACACCTTC.